These 13 T cell receptor beta chains originate from one sample sequenced in a study of cytotoxic CD8 clonotypes in ibrutinib-treated CLL. Here immunoSEQ multiplex PCR was the method, and the copy in TCRdb shows in-frame clones only, minus some. There are approximately 29,000 clones in the sample; roughly 60% occur only once, and approximately 15% lies in the top ten. Sample: PBMCs, taken before ibrutinib treatment. All receptors derive from a human donor with chronic lymphocytic leukemia.

The V gene is TRBV6-6, the J gene TRBJ2-5; 8 bases are shared with TRBD2. In germline, CDR1 is MNHNY, CDR2 SVGAGI (reference sequence). Germline trimming cut 6 bases from V and 1 base from J; bases unmatched to any gene: 7. The CDR3 spans 15 residues. CDR3 region: CASRRAGVPQETQYF. CDR3 coding DNA: TGTGCCAGCAGGCGAGCGGGAGTCCCCCAAGAGACCCAGTACTTC.

V and J are TRBV5-6 and TRBJ2-7, with TRBD1 identical over 9 bases. The CDR3 has 15 amino acids. Looked up from germline, CDR1 is SGHDT and CDR2 is YYEEEE. With 4 bases clipped from V and 2 bases from J, the junction kept 7 bases outside the gene matches. CDR3 region: CASSQDRGPTYEQYF. The CDR3 region has the DNA TGTGCCAGCAGCCAGGACAGGGGCCCTACCTACGAGCAGTACTTC.

The chain joins TRBV28 to TRBJ1-5; D is unresolved. V dropped 3 bases and J dropped 9 bases, with 15 bases sitting between them. The CDR3 sequence is 14 residues long. Germline V gives CDR1 MDHEN, CDR2 SYDVKM. CDR3 sequence reads: CASSLRTGLRPQHF. The CDR3 bases are TGTGCCAGCAGTTTGAGGACTGGCCTTCGGCCCCAGCATTTT. The full variable domain, in which reference TRBV28 and TRBJ1-5 provide the parts outside the CDR3, is DVKVTQSSRYLVKRTGEKVFLECVQDMDHENMFWYRQDPGLGLRLIYFSYDVKMKEKGDIPEGYSVSREKKERFSLILESASTNQTSMYLCASSLRTGLRPQHFGDGTRLSIL.

The genes are TRBV7-9 and TRBJ1-2; no firm D call. This CDR3 contains 15 residues. The germline CDR1 and CDR2 sequences are SEHNR and FQNEAQ (reference sequence). Deletions cut 4 bases from V and 4 bases from J, with 16 bases between. The CDR3 here is CASSSLTLRGYGYTF. The CDR3 region has the DNA TGTGCCAGCAGCTCACTTACCCTTCGTGGCTATGGCTACACCTTC. Filled out from reference TRBV7-9 and TRBJ1-2, the complete variable domain reads DTGVSQNPRHKITKRGQNVTFRCDPISEHNRLYWYRQTLGQGPEFLTYFQNEAQLEKSRLLSDRFSAERPKGSFSTLEIQRTEQGDSAMYLCASSSLTLRGYGYTFGSGTRLTVV.

The chain has TRBV11-3 and TRBJ2-1, with TRBD2 as a possible D gene (6 bases). The V gene's germline CDR1 is SGHNT and CDR2 YENEEA. The CDR3 consists of 16 residues. Trimming stripped 0 bases from V and 2 bases from J, with 11 bases between. This chain's CDR3 is CASSLDPGGPYNEQFF. The DNA of the CDR3 is TGTGCCAGCAGCTTAGATCCCGGGGGACCCTACAATGAGCAGTTCTTC.

This rearrangement joins TRBV2 to TRBJ2-7, with 8 bases identical to TRBD2. J gave up 4 bases and V 5 bases, and 16 bases lay outside the gene matches. The CDR3 extends over 17 amino acids. Per the germline V gene, CDR1 is SNHLY and CDR2 is FYNNEI. The CDR3 DNA is TGTGCCAGCAGTACCGACGGCCTCAGCGGGAGCGGGTACGAGCAGTACTTC. This translates into CASSTDGLSGSGYEQYF.

The CDR3 DNA follows: TGTGCCAGCAGATTACCAACGACAGGGGCGAATGAGCAGTTCTTC. Its translation: CASRLPTTGANEQFF. The J gene is TRBJ2-1, the V gene TRBV2, with 8 bases identical to TRBD1. Germline V lookup: CDR1 SNHLY, CDR2 FYNNEI. J lost 7 bases, V lost 6 bases, and 11 bases had no gene match. This CDR3 is 15 amino acids long. Variable domain in full (rest from reference TRBV2 and TRBJ2-1): EPEVTQTPSHQVTQMGQEVILRCVPISNHLYFYWYRQILGQKVEFLVSFYNNEISEKSEIFDDQFSVERPDGSNFTLKIRSTKLEDSAMYFCASRLPTTGANEQFFGPGTRLTVL.

The V gene is TRBV15, the J gene TRBJ1-5; D is unresolved. Germline loops: CDR1 LNHNV, CDR2 YYDKDF (reference sequence). The CDR3 runs 14 residues. V lost 1 base, J lost 6 bases, and 10 bases lay in between. The CDR3 loop is CATSRAGTGQPQHF. In nucleotides, the CDR3 is TGTGCCACCAGCAGAGCGGGTACGGGTCAGCCCCAGCATTTT.

The V call is TRBV18, the J call TRBJ2-1; TRBD1 aligns across 11 bases. Germline V gene sequence: CDR1 KGHSH, CDR2 LQKENI. J gave up 7 bases and V 3 bases, and 5 bases lay outside the gene matches. This CDR3 region has 15 residues. The CDR3 DNA reads as TGTGCCAGCTCACCGACGGGACAGGGGGGAAATGAGCAGTTCTTC. Amino acid sequence: CASSPTGQGGNEQFF.

The chain has TRBV6-1 and TRBJ2-1, with unresolved D. The CDR3 extends over 15 amino acids. Trimming left V 6 bases short and J 6 bases short, with 18 bases between. Per the germline V gene, CDR1 is MNHNS and CDR2 is SASEGT. Here the CDR3 DNA reads TGTGCCAGCAGATCGTCCCTTAGCCCGCCCAATGAGCAGTTCTTC. Protein: CASRSSLSPPNEQFF.

The chain links TRBV7-3 to TRBJ2-3; 7 positions agree with TRBD1. The germline gives CDR1 SGHTA, CDR2 FQGTGA. The CDR3 spans 14 residues. The V gene end was trimmed by 2 bases and the J gene end by 4 bases; junction bases not matched to a gene: 3. The CDR3 DNA sequence: TGTGCCAGCAGCTTACAGGGGGAAGCAGATACGCAGTATTTT. Translating gives CASSLQGEADTQYF.

The table lists this clone with a few counts. V gene TRBV19 combines with J gene TRBJ2-7; 9 nucleotides line up with TRBD1. CDR1 LNHDA and CDR2 SQIVND come from the germline V gene (reference sequence). The length of the CDR3 is 15 residues. Germline trimming cut 6 bases from V and 3 bases from J; bases unmatched to any gene: 9. The CDR3 DNA follows: TGTGCCAGTAGCCCGGGACAGGGTGTTTACTACGAGCAGTACTTC. Translated, it gives CASSPGQGVYYEQYF.

The CDR3 DNA reads as TGCGCCAGCCCCCTCGCTTCTCAGGGATCGAGCTACGAGCAGTACTTC. It specifies CASPLASQGSSYEQYF. This chain uses TRBV4-1 with TRBJ2-7; TRBD1 might be the D (5 bases). Germline CDR1 MGHRA, CDR2 YSYEKL. The CDR3 runs 16 residues. V gave up 8 bases and J gave up 3 bases, with 23 bases separating them.